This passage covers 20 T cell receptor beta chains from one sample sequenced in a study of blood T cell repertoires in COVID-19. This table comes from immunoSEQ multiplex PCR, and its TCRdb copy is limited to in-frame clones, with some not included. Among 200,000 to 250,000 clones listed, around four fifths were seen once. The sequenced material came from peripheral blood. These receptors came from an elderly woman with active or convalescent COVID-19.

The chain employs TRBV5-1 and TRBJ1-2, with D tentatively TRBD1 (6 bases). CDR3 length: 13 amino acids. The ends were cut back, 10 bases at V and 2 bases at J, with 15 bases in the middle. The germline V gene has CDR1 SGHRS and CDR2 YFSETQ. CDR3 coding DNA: TGCGCCTCAGGGGCCCAGGGGAACTATGGCTACACCTTC. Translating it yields CASGAQGNYGYTF.

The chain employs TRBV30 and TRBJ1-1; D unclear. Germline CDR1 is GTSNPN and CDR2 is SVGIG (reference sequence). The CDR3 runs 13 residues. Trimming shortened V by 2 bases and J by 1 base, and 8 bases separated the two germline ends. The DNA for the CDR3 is TGTGCCTGGAGTTTTGCCAGGAACACTGAAGCTTTCTTT. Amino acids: CAWSFARNTEAFF.

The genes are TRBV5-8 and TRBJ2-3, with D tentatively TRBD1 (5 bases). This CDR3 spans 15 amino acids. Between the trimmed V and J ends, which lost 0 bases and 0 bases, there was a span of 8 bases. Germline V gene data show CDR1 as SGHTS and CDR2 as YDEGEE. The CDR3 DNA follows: TGTGCCAGCAGCTTGGAGTACAGGAGCACAGATACGCAGTATTTT. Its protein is CASSLEYRSTDTQYF.

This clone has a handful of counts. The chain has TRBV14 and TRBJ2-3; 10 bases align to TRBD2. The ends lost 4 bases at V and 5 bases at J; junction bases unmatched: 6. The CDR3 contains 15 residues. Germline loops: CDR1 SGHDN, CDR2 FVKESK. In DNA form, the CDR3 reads TGTGCCAGCAGCCCGCCCGGACTAGCGGTAGATACGCAGTATTTT. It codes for CASSPPGLAVDTQYF.

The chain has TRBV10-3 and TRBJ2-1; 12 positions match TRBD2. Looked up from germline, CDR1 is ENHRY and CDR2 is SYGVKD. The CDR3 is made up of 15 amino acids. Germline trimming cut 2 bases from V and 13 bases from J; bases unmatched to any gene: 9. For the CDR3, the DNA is TGTGCCATCAGTGAGCCAACCCGACTAGCGGGAGATCAGTTCTTC. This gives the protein CAISEPTRLAGDQFF.

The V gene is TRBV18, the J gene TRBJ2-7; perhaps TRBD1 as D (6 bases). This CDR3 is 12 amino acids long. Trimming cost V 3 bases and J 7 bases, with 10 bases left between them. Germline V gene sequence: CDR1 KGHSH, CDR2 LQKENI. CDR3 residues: CASSPLTGEQYF. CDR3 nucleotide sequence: TGTGCCAGCTCACCTTTGACAGGTGAGCAGTACTTC.

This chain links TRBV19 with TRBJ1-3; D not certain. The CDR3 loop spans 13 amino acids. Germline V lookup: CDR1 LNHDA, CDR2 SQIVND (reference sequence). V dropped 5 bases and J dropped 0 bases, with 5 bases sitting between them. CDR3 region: CASSFSSGNTIYF. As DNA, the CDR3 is TGTGCCAGTAGTTTCAGCTCTGGAAACACCATATATTTT.

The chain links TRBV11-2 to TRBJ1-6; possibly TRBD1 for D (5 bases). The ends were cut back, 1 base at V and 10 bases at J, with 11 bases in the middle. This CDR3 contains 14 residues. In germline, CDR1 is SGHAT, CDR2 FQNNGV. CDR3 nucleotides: TGTGCCAGCAGCTTAGTTTTGGGGCACTCACCCCTCCACTTT. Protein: CASSLVLGHSPLHF.

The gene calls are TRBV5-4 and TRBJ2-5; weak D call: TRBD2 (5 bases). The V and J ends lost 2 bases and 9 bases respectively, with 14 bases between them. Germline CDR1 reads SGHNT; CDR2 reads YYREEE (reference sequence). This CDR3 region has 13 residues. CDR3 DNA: TGTGCCAGCAGCTTCTGGACCGCAGCGGCCCAGTACTTC. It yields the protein CASSFWTAAAQYF.

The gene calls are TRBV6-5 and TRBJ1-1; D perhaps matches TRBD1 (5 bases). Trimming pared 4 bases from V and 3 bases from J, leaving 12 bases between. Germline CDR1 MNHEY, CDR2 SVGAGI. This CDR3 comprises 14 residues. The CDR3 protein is CASSWGVADTEAFF. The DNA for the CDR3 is TGTGCCAGCAGTTGGGGGGTGGCGGACACTGAAGCTTTCTTT.

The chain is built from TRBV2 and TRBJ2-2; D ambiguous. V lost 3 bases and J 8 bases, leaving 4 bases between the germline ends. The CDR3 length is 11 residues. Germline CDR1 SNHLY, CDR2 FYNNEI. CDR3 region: CASSERGELFF. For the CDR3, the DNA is TGTGCCAGCAGTGAGAGGGGGGAGCTGTTTTTT.

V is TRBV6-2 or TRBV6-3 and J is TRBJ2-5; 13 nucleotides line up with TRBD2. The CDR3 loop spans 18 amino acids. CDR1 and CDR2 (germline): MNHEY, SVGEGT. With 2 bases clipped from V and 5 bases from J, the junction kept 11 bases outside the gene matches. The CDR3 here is CASSYIGTSGTIAETQYF. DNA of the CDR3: TGTGCCAGCAGTTACATTGGGACTAGCGGGACTATAGCGGAGACCCAGTACTTC.

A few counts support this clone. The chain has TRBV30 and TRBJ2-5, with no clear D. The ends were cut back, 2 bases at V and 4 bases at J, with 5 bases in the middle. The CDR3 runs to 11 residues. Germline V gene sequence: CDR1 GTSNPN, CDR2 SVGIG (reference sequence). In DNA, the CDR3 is TGTGCCTGGAGTTGGGCAGAGACCCAGTACTTC. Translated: CAWSWAETQYF.

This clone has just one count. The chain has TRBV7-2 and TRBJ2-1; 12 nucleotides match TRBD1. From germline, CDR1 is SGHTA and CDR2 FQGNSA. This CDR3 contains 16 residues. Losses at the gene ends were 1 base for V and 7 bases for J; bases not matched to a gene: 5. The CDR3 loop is CASSLGRDRGRNEQFF. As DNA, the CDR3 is TGTGCCAGCAGCTTAGGCCGGGACAGGGGGCGGAATGAGCAGTTCTTC.

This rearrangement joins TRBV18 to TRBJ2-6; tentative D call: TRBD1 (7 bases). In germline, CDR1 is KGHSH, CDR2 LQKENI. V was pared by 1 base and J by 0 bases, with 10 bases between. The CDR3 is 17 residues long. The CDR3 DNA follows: TGTGCCAGCTCACCACTGCAGGGGGGCTCTGGGGCCAACGTCCTGACTTTC. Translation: CASSPLQGGSGANVLTF.

The CDR3 region has the DNA TGTGCCAGCAGTTTGTGGACAGGGTCGTTTGGTTCACCCCTCCACTTT. Its protein product is CASSLWTGSFGSPLHF. The gene calls are TRBV28 and TRBJ1-6; 8 bases are a match to TRBD1. With 3 bases clipped from V and 9 bases from J, the junction kept 10 bases outside the gene matches. Germline CDR1 MDHEN, CDR2 SYDVKM. This CDR3 spans 16 amino acids.

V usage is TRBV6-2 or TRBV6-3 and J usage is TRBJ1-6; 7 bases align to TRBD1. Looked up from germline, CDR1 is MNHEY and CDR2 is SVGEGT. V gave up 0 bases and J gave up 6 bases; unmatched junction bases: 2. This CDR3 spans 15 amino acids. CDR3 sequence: CASSYSPGGNSPLHF. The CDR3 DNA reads TGTGCCAGCAGTTACTCGCCAGGGGGTAATTCACCCCTCCACTTT.

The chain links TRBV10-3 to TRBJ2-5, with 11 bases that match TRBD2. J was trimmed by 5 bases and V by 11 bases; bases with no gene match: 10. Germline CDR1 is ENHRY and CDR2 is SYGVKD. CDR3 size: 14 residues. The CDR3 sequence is CASNGASGRETQYF. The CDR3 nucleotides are TGTGCCTCTAATGGGGCTAGCGGGAGGGAGACCCAGTACTTC.

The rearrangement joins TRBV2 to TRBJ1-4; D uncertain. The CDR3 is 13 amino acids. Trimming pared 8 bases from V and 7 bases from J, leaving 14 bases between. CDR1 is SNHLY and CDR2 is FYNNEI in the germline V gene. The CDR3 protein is CASCVRDSEKLFF. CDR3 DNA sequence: TGTGCCAGCTGTGTACGCGACTCTGAAAAACTGTTTTTT. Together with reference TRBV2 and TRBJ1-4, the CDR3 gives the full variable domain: EPEVTQTPSHQVTQMGQEVILRCVPISNHLYFYWYRQILGQKVEFLVSFYNNEISEKSEIFDDQFSVERPDGSNFTLKIRSTKLEDSAMYFCASCVRDSEKLFFGSGTQLSVL.

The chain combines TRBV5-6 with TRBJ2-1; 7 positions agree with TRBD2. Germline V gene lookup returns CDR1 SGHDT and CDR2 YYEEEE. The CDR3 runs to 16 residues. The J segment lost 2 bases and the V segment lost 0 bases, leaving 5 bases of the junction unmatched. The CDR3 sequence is CASSLGSSGPYNEQFF. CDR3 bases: TGTGCCAGCAGCTTGGGGTCTAGCGGCCCCTACAATGAGCAGTTCTTC.